The rows below give T cell receptor beta chains drawn from one sample of a study of blood T cell repertoires in COVID-19. The method was immunoSEQ multiplex PCR; TCRdb's version includes in-frame clones alone and lacks a portion of them. The sample has approximately 350,000 clones, around 92% seen once. Source material: peripheral blood. Receptor source: a woman aged 25 to 39 with COVID-19, enrolled during active disease. Each CDR3 is given with its conserved first and last residue. Each record gives: V gene, D gene, J gene, clone size, CDR3 protein, CDR3 DNA. A D gene is named only where the DNA matches it firmly. A row's size may be missing; if present it is once, few, many or a size class.

>TRBV19|TRBD1|TRBJ1-5|-
CASSDDRDQPQHF
TGTGCCAGTAGTGACGACAGGGATCAGCCCCAGCATTTT
>TRBV28|TRBD1|TRBJ1-4|few
CASSRQGANEKLFF
TGTGCCAGCAGTCGACAGGGAGCTAATGAAAAACTGTTTTTT
>TRBV7-6|-|TRBJ2-3|-
CASSRRERGTDTQYF
TGTGCCAGCAGCCGACGGGAGCGGGGCACAGATACGCAGTATTTT
>TRBV15|-|TRBJ1-3|-
CATSRVRGNGNTIYF
TGTGCCACCAGCAGAGTAAGGGGAAACGGAAACACCATATATTTT
>TRBV5-8|-|TRBJ2-2|-
CASRPRTVNTGELFF
TGTGCCAGCAGACCTCGGACAGTCAACACCGGGGAGCTGTTTTTT
>TRBV28|-|TRBJ1-3|-
CASSLSQGSSGNTIYF
TGTGCCAGCAGTTTATCGCAGGGGAGCTCTGGAAACACCATATATTTT
>TRBV3-1/TRBV3-2|-|TRBJ2-5|-
CASSQGSQETQYF
TGTGCCAGCAGCCAGGGCTCCCAAGAGACCCAGTACTTC
>TRBV3-1/TRBV3-2|TRBD2|TRBJ2-2|-
CASSRGGRTGELFF
TGTGCCAGCAGCAGGGGAGGGCGAACCGGGGAGCTGTTTTTT
>TRBV28|TRBD1|TRBJ2-7|-
CASSLSVGGQGFNSYEQYF
TGTGCCAGCAGTTTATCCGTTGGGGGACAGGGTTTCAATTCCTACGAGCAGTACTTC
>TRBV7-2|TRBD2|TRBJ2-7|once
CASSSGLAGGYEQYF
TGTGCCAGCAGCTCGGGACTAGCGGGGGGCTACGAGCAGTACTTC
>TRBV2|TRBD2|TRBJ2-1|-
CASRVTSGGGEQFF
TGTGCCAGCAGGGTGACTAGCGGGGGGGGAGAGCAGTTCTTC
>TRBV2|TRBD2|TRBJ2-5|once
CASGPDSGREETQYF
TGTGCCAGCGGTCCCGATAGCGGGAGGGAAGAGACCCAGTACTTC
>TRBV7-9|TRBD2|TRBJ2-1|-
CASSSSLAGQYNEQFF
TGTGCCAGCAGCTCGTCCCTAGCGGGACAATACAATGAGCAGTTCTTC
>TRBV14|TRBD1|TRBJ2-5|-
CASSHLQGAGEETQYF
TGTGCCAGCAGCCATCTACAGGGGGCGGGGGAAGAGACCCAGTACTTC
>TRBV27|-|TRBJ1-5|-
CASSSRTGPQHF
TGTGCCAGCAGTTCCCGCACTGGGCCCCAGCATTTT
>TRBV7-2|-|TRBJ1-2|-
CASSFWGQPEGYTF
TGTGCCAGCAGCTTTTGGGGGCAACCTGAGGGCTACACCTTC
>TRBV11-3|-|TRBJ2-3|-
CASSLTATDTQYF
TGTGCCAGCAGCTTAACAGCCACAGATACGCAGTATTTT
>TRBV6-2/TRBV6-3|TRBD2|TRBJ2-2|-
CASSLHLAGGVGELFF
TGTGCCAGCAGTTTACACCTAGCGGGAGGCGTCGGGGAGCTGTTTTTT
>TRBV13|TRBD2|TRBJ2-1|-
CASSFGAGDTNEQFF
TGTGCCAGCAGCTTTGGAGCGGGAGATACAAATGAGCAGTTCTTC
>TRBV4-2|-|TRBJ2-4|once
CASSQEPQGKNIQYF
TGTGCCAGCAGCCAAGAGCCCCAGGGAAAAAACATTCAGTACTTC
>TRBV19|TRBD1|TRBJ2-7|-
CASSIGDRGQYEQYF
TGTGCCAGTAGTATAGGGGACAGGGGTCAATACGAGCAGTACTTC
>TRBV6-1|-|TRBJ1-5|-
CASSEAYSMKPQHF
TGTGCCAGCAGTGAAGCTTACTCCATGAAGCCCCAGCATTTT
>TRBV3-1/TRBV3-2|-|TRBJ2-3|-
CASSQARGSTDTQYF
TGTGCCAGCAGCCAAGCGCGAGGAAGCACAGATACGCAGTATTTT
>TRBV5-6|-|TRBJ1-5|once
CASSLARDSSNQPQHF
TGTGCCAGCAGCTTGGCCAGGGACTCAAGCAATCAGCCCCAGCATTTT
>TRBV28|-|TRBJ2-3|-
CASSRGGATIDTQYF
TGTGCCAGCAGTCGTGGGGGGGCCACCATAGATACGCAGTATTTT
>TRBV15|-|TRBJ1-5|once
CATSRGSNQPQHF
TGTGCCACCAGCAGGGGGAGTAATCAGCCCCAGCATTTT
>TRBV6-5|-|TRBJ2-1|-
CASSSPLANRYNEQFF
TGTGCCAGCAGTTCCCCCTTAGCTAACCGCTACAATGAGCAGTTCTTC
>TRBV5-8|-|TRBJ1-5|-
CASSPQTQYPFNSNQPQHF
TGTGCCAGCAGCCCACAGACCCAATATCCTTTTAATAGCAATCAGCCCCAGCATTTT
>TRBV27|TRBD1|TRBJ1-2|-
CASSLSHPPTGKLTRYGYTF
TGTGCCAGCAGTTTATCCCACCCCCCGACAGGGAAACTAACCCGCTATGGCTACACCTTC
>TRBV14|-|TRBJ2-3|once
CASSQAGYTDTQYF
TGTGCCAGCAGCCAAGCGGGGTACACAGATACGCAGTATTTT
>TRBV4-2|TRBD1|TRBJ2-1|once
CASSQDRFRQGAGGNEQFF
TGTGCCAGCAGCCAAGATAGGTTCCGACAGGGGGCTGGGGGGAATGAGCAGTTCTTC
>TRBV14|-|TRBJ1-1|-
CASSQRRPNTEAFF
TGTGCCAGCAGCCAACGGAGACCGAACACTGAAGCTTTCTTT
>TRBV11-2|TRBD2|TRBJ2-5|-
CASSLGAAWAGGQETQYF
TGTGCCAGCAGCTTAGGCGCGGCGTGGGCGGGAGGCCAAGAGACCCAGTACTTC
>TRBV29-1|TRBD1|TRBJ1-1|-
CSVGTGSIPAFF
TGCAGCGTTGGGACAGGGTCAATCCCAGCTTTCTTT
>TRBV10-2|-|TRBJ2-3|-
CASGEADTQYF
TGCGCCAGCGGGGAGGCAGATACGCAGTATTTT
>TRBV18|TRBD1|TRBJ1-5|-
CASSPQGASNQPQHF
TGTGCCAGCTCACCACAGGGGGCTAGCAATCAGCCCCAGCATTTT
>TRBV14|-|TRBJ2-3|-
CASSQGQNTDTQYF
TGTGCCAGCAGCCAAGGACAGAACACAGATACGCAGTATTTT
>TRBV7-7|TRBD2|TRBJ2-5|-
CASSLGLAGEETQYF
TGTGCTAGCAGCCTCGGACTAGCGGGGGAAGAGACCCAGTACTTC
>TRBV5-1|TRBD2|TRBJ2-4|-
CASSLDSGGAGAKNIQYF
TGCGCCAGCAGCTTGGATAGCGGGGGGGCCGGGGCCAAAAACATTCAGTACTTC
>TRBV11-2|TRBD1|TRBJ2-1|-
CASSRTGDEQFF
TGTGCCAGCAGCAGGACAGGGGACGAGCAGTTCTTC
>TRBV5-1|TRBD1|TRBJ1-1|-
CASSLVVQGATEAFF
TGCGCCAGCAGCTTGGTAGTACAGGGGGCGACTGAAGCTTTCTTT
>TRBV19|-|TRBJ2-3|-
CASSIAPSRGDTQYF
TGTGCCAGTAGTATAGCCCCCTCAAGAGGAGATACGCAGTATTTT
>TRBV29-1|TRBD2|TRBJ2-5|-
CSVETGLGLAGGPGETQYF
TGCAGCGTTGAAACTGGGTTGGGACTAGCGGGAGGGCCGGGAGAGACCCAGTACTTC
>TRBV5-6|-|TRBJ2-1|-
CASSLALGQAFYNEQFF
TGTGCCAGCAGCTTGGCCTTGGGGCAGGCTTTCTACAATGAGCAGTTCTTC
>TRBV10-2|-|TRBJ1-2|-
CASSPPQLRGYGYTF
TGCGCCAGCAGTCCTCCACAGTTGCGGGGGTATGGCTACACCTTC
>TRBV18|-|TRBJ2-7|-
CASSPTVYEQYF
TGTGCCAGCTCACCGACAGTTTACGAGCAGTACTTC
>TRBV29-1|TRBD1|TRBJ1-6|-
CSVRAGGNSPLHF
TGCAGCGTCCGCGCAGGGGGGAATTCACCCCTCCACTTT
>TRBV3-1/TRBV3-2|-|TRBJ1-2|-
CASSQDPQGYGYGYTF
TGTGCCAGCAGCCAAGATCCTCAGGGGTACGGCTATGGCTACACCTTC
>TRBV6-5|-|TRBJ1-5|-
CASTEGREQPQHF
TGTGCCAGCACGGAGGGGCGGGAACAGCCCCAGCATTTT
>TRBV9|TRBD1|TRBJ1-1|-
CASSMGQGVANTEAFF
TGTGCCAGCAGCATGGGACAGGGGGTAGCGAACACTGAAGCTTTCTTT
>TRBV5-1|-|TRBJ1-1|-
CASSAQGRNTEAFF
TGCGCCAGCAGCGCCCAGGGGAGGAACACTGAAGCTTTCTTT
>TRBV15|-|TRBJ2-5|-
CATSRDPSVRGLQETQYF
TGTGCCACCAGCAGAGATCCTAGTGTTAGGGGACTTCAAGAGACCCAGTACTTC
>TRBV5-5|TRBD1|TRBJ1-4|-
CASSFSTGKNEKLFF
TGTGCCAGCAGCTTTTCGACAGGGAAAAATGAAAAACTGTTTTTT
>TRBV28|-|TRBJ2-7|-
CASSSDSRTFPYYEQYF
TGTGCCAGCAGTTCAGACTCTCGGACTTTCCCCTACTACGAGCAGTACTTC
>TRBV5-1|-|TRBJ1-1|once
CASSLANRAGGTEAFF
TGCGCCAGCAGCTTGGCCAACAGGGCTGGAGGCACTGAAGCTTTCTTT
>TRBV18|TRBD1|TRBJ1-2|-
CASSPWGRTTGANYGYTF
TGTGCCAGCTCACCATGGGGGAGAACGACAGGGGCTAACTATGGCTACACCTTC
>TRBV5-4|-|TRBJ1-2|-
CASSLAGGATIANYGYTF
TGTGCCAGCAGCTTGGCCGGGGGGGCTACAATAGCTAACTATGGCTACACCTTC
>TRBV30|TRBD1|TRBJ1-4|-
CAWNRDRYNEKLFF
TGTGCCTGGAATAGGGACAGATATAATGAAAAACTGTTTTTT
>TRBV7-8|-|TRBJ2-3|-
CASSLVRVFRPTDTQYF
TGTGCCAGCAGCTTAGTCAGGGTTTTTCGTCCCACAGATACGCAGTATTTT
>TRBV7-8|TRBD1|TRBJ1-2|-
CASRSQGARNYGYTF
TGTGCCAGCAGAAGCCAGGGGGCGAGGAACTATGGCTACACCTTC